The 25 T cell receptor beta chains given below trace back to one sample, sequenced in a study of shared clonotypes between healthy human individuals. The protocol was immunoSEQ multiplex PCR, while the TCRdb copy is restricted to in-frame clones and leaves out a portion. The data show under 600,000 clones, around 96% seen once. Sequenced: naive CD4+ T cells sorted from blood. Subset here: CD45RA+ positively selected. These TCRs come from a woman between 25 and 40 years old in good health.

The chain is built from TRBV14 and TRBJ2-6; D call uncertain. Germline V gene sequence: CDR1 SGHDN, CDR2 FVKESK. V shed 0 bases and J shed 0 bases, with 9 bases lying between them. The CDR3 spans 17 residues. This CDR3 reads CASSQEVPVSGANVLTF. The CDR3 coding sequence is TGTGCCAGCAGCCAAGAAGTTCCCGTCTCTGGGGCCAACGTCCTGACTTTC.

This chain uses TRBV30 with TRBJ1-3; D is unclear. CDR3 length: 14 amino acids. Germline V gene sequence: CDR1 GTSNPN, CDR2 SVGIG (reference sequence). Between the trimmed V and J ends, which lost 0 bases and 5 bases, there was a span of 11 bases. The CDR3 spells CAWSVASPRNTIYF. The DNA of the CDR3 is TGTGCCTGGAGTGTAGCCAGTCCACGAAACACCATATATTTT.

This clone appeared once. The chain joins TRBV11-2 to TRBJ1-3; TRBD1 might be the D (5 bases). The CDR3 has 15 amino acids. CDR1 is SGHAT, CDR2 FQNNGV, per germline. The V end lost 7 bases, the J end lost 0 bases, and 13 bases lay between the germline ends. CDR3 sequence reads: CASTRGASSGNTIYF. The CDR3 region has the DNA TGTGCCAGCACGCGTGGGGCCTCCTCTGGAAACACCATATATTTT.

Comment on this clone: The conserved closing phenylalanine or tryptophan is absent in this CDR3, likely reflecting a read error. The CDR3 region is CASSFPRGFTYEQYS. CDR3 DNA: TGTGCCAGCAGCTTCCCTCGGGGTTTCACCTACGAGCAGTACTCC. The chain uses TRBV11-3 and TRBJ2-7; tentative D call: TRBD2 (5 bases). CDR3 length: 15 residues. Per germline, CDR1 SGHNT and CDR2 YENEEA. The germline V and J ends were trimmed by 3 bases and 2 bases, with 14 bases remaining between them.

The chain combines TRBV5-6 with TRBJ2-7; perhaps TRBD2 as D (6 bases). The ends were cut back, 0 bases at V and 6 bases at J, with 16 bases in the middle. The CDR3 has 15 amino acids. Per the germline V gene, CDR1 is SGHDT and CDR2 is YYEEEE. The CDR3 here is CASSLVGGVGAEQYF. The CDR3 DNA is TGTGCCAGCAGCTTGGTGGGCGGGGTGGGTGCCGAGCAGTACTTC.

The V and J genes are TRBV18 and TRBJ2-3; TRBD2 is a possible D gene (6 bases). Germline CDR1 is KGHSH and CDR2 is LQKENI. This CDR3 contains 17 residues. V gave up 5 bases and J gave up 3 bases, with 21 bases separating them. The CDR3 protein is CASSKRSRELMTDTQYF. CDR3 DNA sequence: TGTGCCAGCTCAAAACGGAGTCGGGAGTTGATGACAGATACGCAGTATTTT.

This clone appeared once. This chain connects TRBV5-1 to TRBJ2-2; D possibly corresponds to TRBD2 (6 bases). Germline V CDR1 and CDR2: SGHRS, YFSETQ. The length of the CDR3 is 16 residues. Trimming cost V 0 bases and J 0 bases, with 9 bases left between them. The CDR3 region has the DNA TGCGCCAGCAGCTTGGCTCTAGCGACGAACACCGGGGAGCTGTTTTTT. This translates into CASSLALATNTGELFF.

The chain couples TRBV6-1 to TRBJ1-1; D gene uncertain. V was trimmed by 4 bases and J by 4 bases, leaving 13 bases between them. This CDR3 region has 14 residues. Germline-derived CDR1 and CDR2 are MNHNS and SASEGT. CDR3 loop: CASSGRIWTTEAFF. In DNA, the CDR3 is TGTGCCAGCAGTGGAAGAATCTGGACCACTGAAGCTTTCTTT.

This clone came up a few times. The genes are TRBV5-4 and TRBJ2-7, with D hard to call. The length of the CDR3 is 11 residues. Germline lookup yields CDR1 SGHNT and CDR2 YYREEE (reference sequence). V lost 4 bases and J 2 bases, leaving 4 bases between the germline ends. CDR3 sequence reads: CASSEAYEQYF. The CDR3, as DNA: TGTGCCAGCAGCGAAGCCTACGAGCAGTACTTC.

This clone was detected once. The chain has TRBV11-3 and TRBJ2-2; 7 positions match TRBD2. Unmatched junction bases numbered 7, after V lost 5 bases and J lost 1 base. The CDR3 has 16 residues. Germline V lookup: CDR1 SGHNT, CDR2 YENEEA. The CDR3 DNA sequence: TGTGCCAGCAGCCATAGCGGGTGGGGGAACACCGGGGAGCTGTTTTTT. Amino acids: CASSHSGWGNTGELFF.

This chain links TRBV28 with TRBJ1-6; D unresolved. The V end lost 0 bases, the J end lost 7 bases, and 7 bases lay between the germline ends. Germline V gene lookup returns CDR1 MDHEN and CDR2 SYDVKM. The CDR3 sequence is 14 residues long. The chain's CDR3 is CASSLWNINSPLHF. The CDR3 DNA sequence: TGTGCCAGCAGTTTATGGAATATCAATTCACCCCTCCACTTT.

V and J are TRBV7-9 and TRBJ1-1, with a possible D match to TRBD1 (6 bases). Germline CDR1 and CDR2: SEHNR and FQNEAQ (reference sequence). This CDR3 region has 16 residues. V dropped 5 bases and J dropped 0 bases, with 16 bases sitting between them. For the CDR3, the DNA is TGTGCCAGCAGCCAAAAGGGGGGGATTATGAACACTGAAGCTTTCTTT. Translating gives CASSQKGGIMNTEAFF.

The V call is TRBV6-5, the J call TRBJ1-2; 10 nucleotides line up with TRBD1. This CDR3 is built from 14 residues. CDR1 and CDR2 (germline): MNHEY, SVGAGI. V shed 6 bases, J shed 3 bases, and the junction held 4 bases outside the gene matches. The CDR3 loop reads CASRPDRGHYGYTF. The CDR3 DNA reads TGTGCCAGCAGACCAGACAGGGGGCACTATGGCTACACCTTC.

The gene calls are TRBV27 and TRBJ2-7, with D perhaps matching TRBD2 (5 bases). Per the germline V gene, CDR1 is MNHEY and CDR2 is SMNVEV (reference sequence). Trimming stripped 4 bases from V and 8 bases from J, with 24 bases between. The length of the CDR3 is 16 residues. CDR3 sequence (DNA): TGTGCCAGCAGTTCCGCGCGAGCGGCACCATTGCGTAAGCAGTACTTC. Amino acids: CASSSARAAPLRKQYF.

A single count supports this clone. V and J are TRBV7-9 and TRBJ2-3; 12 nucleotides align to TRBD2. The CDR3 is 17 amino acids. Germline V lookup: CDR1 SEHNR, CDR2 FQNEAQ (reference sequence). J was trimmed by 2 bases and V by 4 bases; bases with no gene match: 7. This chain's CDR3 is CASSSRTSGKVTDTQYF. In DNA form, the CDR3 reads TGTGCCAGCAGCTCTCGGACTAGCGGGAAGGTCACAGATACGCAGTATTTT.

This clone was counted once. The V and J genes are TRBV10-2 and TRBJ2-7; D gene uncertain. The CDR3 runs to 15 residues. The germline V and J ends were trimmed by 6 bases and 2 bases, with 17 bases remaining between them. Per germline, CDR1 WSHSY and CDR2 SAAADI. The CDR3 region has the DNA TGCGCCAGCAGACCCGAAGCCCGAGGACCCTACGAGCAGTACTTC. This encodes CASRPEARGPYEQYF.

This chain connects TRBV27 to TRBJ1-2, with D tentatively TRBD1 (5 bases). The CDR3 runs to 11 residues. Trimming took 9 bases from V and 4 from J, leaving 9 bases between them. CDR1 and CDR2 from the germline V gene are MNHEY and SMNVEV (reference sequence). CDR3 residues: CASGRGYGYTF. The CDR3 nucleotides are TGTGCCAGTGGAAGGGGCTATGGCTACACCTTC.

CDR3 coding DNA: TGTGCCAGTAGTATCTTCGGGGCAAGGGTGGAGACCCAGTACTTC. Amino acids: CASSIFGARVETQYF. The chain couples TRBV19 to TRBJ2-5; either TRBD1 or TRBD2 may supply D (5 bases each). Trimming took off 3 bases at V and 5 bases at J, with 16 bases between the two ends. CDR1 and CDR2 from the germline V gene are LNHDA and SQIVND (reference sequence). The CDR3 is made up of 15 amino acids. The full variable domain, rest sourced from reference TRBV19 and TRBJ2-5, is DGGITQSPKYLFRKEGQNVTLSCEQNLNHDAMYWYRQDPGQGLRLIYYSQIVNDFQKGDIAEGYSVSREKKESFPLTVTSAQKNPTAFYLCASSIFGARVETQYFGPGTRLLVL.

The chain is built from TRBV6-5 and TRBJ1-5, with D tentatively TRBD1 (5 bases). The V end was cut by 6 bases, the J end by 0 bases, with 9 bases between. The CDR3 has 14 amino acids. Germline-derived CDR1 and CDR2 are MNHEY and SVGAGI. CDR3 region: CASRADNSNQPQHF. As DNA, the CDR3 is TGTGCCAGCAGAGCGGACAATAGCAATCAGCCCCAGCATTTT.

This clone was observed once. The V gene is TRBV6-1, the J gene TRBJ1-2, with D possibly TRBD1 on 5 matching bases. The CDR3 spans 11 residues. Germline V CDR1 and CDR2: MNHNS, SASEGT. V shed 10 bases and J shed 6 bases, with 12 bases lying between them. The CDR3 nucleotides read TGTGCCACCTTTGTGGGGGATGGCTACACCTTC. It translates to CATFVGDGYTF.

The J gene is TRBJ2-5, the V gene TRBV5-1; the D gene is possibly TRBD1 (5 bases). CDR1 SGHRS and CDR2 YFSETQ come from the germline V gene. The CDR3 is 14 residues long. Trimming removed 0 bases from V and 2 bases from J, with 8 bases in between. CDR3 sequence (DNA): TGCGCCAGCAGCTTGGCCCCAGGGCAAGAGACCCAGTACTTC. This codes for CASSLAPGQETQYF.

V gene TRBV2 combines with J gene TRBJ1-2; 7 bases are a match to TRBD1. Germline V gene sequence: CDR1 SNHLY, CDR2 FYNNEI. This CDR3 has 15 residues. J was trimmed by 8 bases and V by 5 bases; bases with no gene match: 14. CDR3 sequence reads: CASSNPNTGVGGYTF. The CDR3, as DNA: TGTGCCAGCAGTAACCCAAATACAGGGGTTGGAGGCTACACCTTC. The complete variable domain, with remaining parts taken from reference TRBV2 and TRBJ1-2, reads EPEVTQTPSHQVTQMGQEVILRCVPISNHLYFYWYRQILGQKVEFLVSFYNNEISEKSEIFDDQFSVERPDGSNFTLKIRSTKLEDSAMYFCASSNPNTGVGGYTFGSGTRLTVV.

The rearrangement uses TRBV6-5 and TRBJ2-5, with 8 bases that match TRBD1. The V segment lost 6 bases and the J segment 9 bases; nucleotides outside the gene matches: 15. The length of the CDR3 is 15 residues. Germline V lookup: CDR1 MNHEY, CDR2 SVGAGI. Here the CDR3 DNA reads TGTGCCAGCAGCGAGCAGGGGGCCCAGGAGCGGGCCCAGTACTTC. Translating it yields CASSEQGAQERAQYF.

The chain is built from TRBV2 and TRBJ1-4; no definite D call. V lost 4 bases, J lost 7 bases, and 7 bases lay in between. The germline V gene encodes CDR1 SNHLY and CDR2 FYNNEI. The length of the CDR3 is 12 residues. The CDR3 nucleotides read TGTGCCAGCAGTGGGGGTCGTGAAAAACTGTTTTTT. It specifies CASSGGREKLFF.

The rearrangement links TRBV28 to TRBJ2-7; TRBD1 matches 9 bases. The J segment lost 6 bases and the V segment lost 2 bases, leaving 8 bases of the junction unmatched. This CDR3 region has 15 residues. Germline V gene sequence: CDR1 MDHEN, CDR2 SYDVKM. CDR3 bases: TGTGCCAGCAGTTTACCCCGGGACAGGGTTGGCGAGCAGTACTTC. Protein sequence: CASSLPRDRVGEQYF.